The 20 T cell receptor beta chains below were found in one sample sequenced in a study of blood T cell repertoires in COVID-19. Some clones are missing from TCRdb's copy, which holds only in-frame ones; the method was immunoSEQ multiplex PCR. The sample has more than 400,000 clones, 80% to 90% seen once. Input material: peripheral blood. Source of these receptors: a human donor in a cohort sampled during active COVID-19.

V is TRBV4-1 and J is TRBJ2-1; 8 bases map to TRBD2. V lost 3 bases and J lost 1; bases outside the gene matches: 5. Germline CDR1 is MGHRA and CDR2 is YSYEKL. This CDR3 comprises 16 residues. CDR3 loop: CASSQAAGGSYNEQFF. As DNA, the CDR3 is TGCGCCAGCAGCCAGGCGGCGGGAGGTTCCTACAATGAGCAGTTCTTC.

A word on this clone: This CDR3 is also generated by other DNA sequences in the sample. The J gene is TRBJ2-5, the V gene TRBV9; TRBD2 might be the D (6 bases). The V gene's germline CDR1 is SGDLS and CDR2 YYNGEE. This CDR3 contains 11 residues. V shed 4 bases and J shed 5 bases, with 6 bases lying between them. CDR3 in DNA: TGTGCCAGCAGCCGGGGGGAGACCCAGTACTTC. This codes for CASSRGETQYF.

As DNA, the CDR3 is TGTGCCAGCAGTGAATCTGGGACAGGGGGCTCGCCTGAAGCTTTCTTT. This gives the protein CASSESGTGGSPEAFF. This rearrangement joins TRBV2 to TRBJ1-1, with 12 bases aligning to TRBD1. The ends lost 2 bases at V and 6 bases at J; junction bases unmatched: 7. Germline-derived CDR1 and CDR2 are SNHLY and FYNNEI. This CDR3 contains 16 residues. Full variable domain (remainder filled in from reference TRBV2 and TRBJ1-1): EPEVTQTPSHQVTQMGQEVILRCVPISNHLYFYWYRQILGQKVEFLVSFYNNEISEKSEIFDDQFSVERPDGSNFTLKIRSTKLEDSAMYFCASSESGTGGSPEAFFGQGTRLTVV.

As concerns this clone: One end of the junction is discordant with germline, which a read error may explain. V usage is TRBV18 and J usage is TRBJ1-2; a weak D match, TRBD1 (6 bases). Looked up from germline, CDR1 is KGHSH and CDR2 is LQKENI. The CDR3 totals 13 residues. The DNA of the CDR3 is TGTGCCAGTTCACCCTCAGGGGCGCGTGGCTACACCTTC. Encoded protein: CASSPSGARGYTF.

V usage is TRBV21-1 and J usage is TRBJ1-6; the table assigns TRBD1, which was not confirmed against the DNA. TRBV21-1 is a pseudogene. This CDR3 has 12 amino acids. The CDR3 nucleotides read TGTGCCAGCAGCAGTGGGCATTCACCCCTCCACTTT. This codes for CASSSGHSPLHF.

This chain uses TRBV29-1 with TRBJ2-1; 7 nucleotides agree with TRBD2. The CDR3 has 16 residues. Germline V gene data show CDR1 as SQVTM and CDR2 as ANQGSEA. Trimming removed 7 bases from V and 3 bases from J; junction bases left unmatched: 15. CDR3 nucleotide sequence: TGCAGCGGGGAGGGAGGTGTGGCCACCGGCTACAATGAGCAGTTCTTC. Its translation is CSGEGGVATGYNEQFF.

The rearrangement joins TRBV7-8 to TRBJ1-5, with 9 bases lining up with TRBD1. Germline CDR1 reads SGHVS; CDR2 reads FQNEAQ. This CDR3 has 20 amino acids. The trim removed 1 base at V and 0 bases at J, leaving 13 bases unmatched. CDR3 sequence reads: CASSLGTWDRVKYSNQPQHF. The CDR3 region has the DNA TGTGCCAGCAGCTTAGGAACGTGGGACAGGGTAAAATATAGCAATCAGCCCCAGCATTTT.

The chain couples TRBV29-1 to TRBJ1-3, with TRBD1 as a possible D gene (6 bases). The CDR3 has 15 residues. Germline CDR1 SQVTM, CDR2 ANQGSEA. The ends were cut back, 5 bases at V and 0 bases at J, with 14 bases in the middle. This CDR3 is CSVSTGWSSGNTIYF. CDR3 DNA sequence: TGCAGCGTTTCAACAGGGTGGAGCTCTGGAAACACCATATATTTT.

V gene TRBV5-1 combines with J gene TRBJ2-5; D is perhaps TRBD1 (5 bases). V lost 3 bases, J lost 3 bases, and 12 bases lay in between. This CDR3 spans 14 amino acids. CDR1 and CDR2 (germline): SGHRS, YFSETQ. The chain's CDR3 is CASSSQGPKETQYF. The CDR3 region has the DNA TGCGCCAGCAGCTCTCAGGGTCCCAAAGAGACCCAGTACTTC.

This clone has only a few counts. The V call is TRBV19, the J call TRBJ1-5; 8 nucleotides line up with TRBD1. The germline V gene has CDR1 LNHDA and CDR2 SQIVND (reference sequence). The CDR3 contains 15 residues. V lost 4 bases and J lost 4; bases outside the gene matches: 6. In DNA form, the CDR3 reads TGTGCCAGTAGTACCCGGACAGGGACTAATCAGCCCCAGCATTTT. Protein: CASSTRTGTNQPQHF.

This clone occurred a few times. The chain joins TRBV7-9 to TRBJ1-3, with 7 nucleotides matching TRBD1. J gave up 4 bases and V 1 base, and 7 bases lay outside the gene matches. CDR1 is SEHNR and CDR2 is FQNEAQ in the germline V gene (reference sequence). The CDR3 has 16 residues. This chain's CDR3 is CASSLGTGSSGNTIYF. The CDR3 DNA reads as TGTGCCAGCAGCTTAGGGACAGGCTCTTCGGGAAACACCATATATTTT.

V gene TRBV19 combines with J gene TRBJ2-3; D ambiguous. The CDR3 is 14 residues long. The V end lost 4 bases, the J end lost 3 bases, and 11 bases lay between the germline ends. Germline V CDR1 and CDR2: LNHDA, SQIVND (reference sequence). The CDR3 region is CASSNAILTDTQYF. The CDR3 DNA reads as TGTGCCAGTAGTAACGCCATACTTACAGATACGCAGTATTTT.

This rearrangement joins TRBV28 to TRBJ2-7; D call uncertain. This CDR3 has 12 amino acids. The V and J ends lost 3 bases and 4 bases respectively, with 7 bases between them. Germline CDR1 MDHEN, CDR2 SYDVKM. The CDR3 reads CASSFGLYEQYF. In nucleotides, the CDR3 is TGTGCCAGCAGTTTTGGTCTATACGAGCAGTACTTC.

This clone is a singleton in its sample. The chain recombines TRBV16 with TRBJ1-2, with unresolved D. Looked up from germline, CDR1 is KGHSY and CDR2 is FQNENV. This CDR3 is 12 amino acids long. Trimming took off 2 bases at V and 5 bases at J, with 6 bases between the two ends. CDR3 DNA: TGTGCCAGCAGCCAAGACAAGTATGGCTACACCTTC. This sequence encodes CASSQDKYGYTF.

V gene TRBV28 combines with J gene TRBJ1-5; 8 nucleotides line up with TRBD1. V lost 5 bases to trimming and J lost 11 bases; unmatched junction nucleotides: 11. Germline V gene lookup returns CDR1 MDHEN and CDR2 SYDVKM. CDR3 size: 14 residues. CDR3 sequence: CASSLDRVRGSQHF. The CDR3 DNA follows: TGTGCCAGCAGTCTGGACAGGGTAAGGGGTTCCCAGCATTTT.

The rearrangement joins TRBV15 to TRBJ1-4; D gene ambiguous. The CDR3 length is 13 residues. V gave up 7 bases and J gave up 5 bases, with 11 bases separating them. From germline, CDR1 is LNHNV and CDR2 YYDKDF (reference sequence). CDR3: CATTLQRNEKLFF. DNA of the CDR3: TGTGCCACCACTTTACAGAGAAATGAAAAACTGTTTTTT.

The V call is TRBV3-1 (or the pseudogene TRBV3-2), the J call TRBJ2-3; 7 positions agree with TRBD2. V was clipped by 0 bases and J by 2 bases; unmatched bases: 8. The CDR3 length is 17 residues. The germline CDR1 and CDR2 sequences are LGHDT and YNNKEL (reference sequence). CDR3 loop: CASSQDGSGDFTDTQYF. In nucleotides, the CDR3 is TGTGCCAGCAGCCAAGACGGAAGCGGGGACTTCACAGATACGCAGTATTTT.

The rearrangement joins TRBV29-1 to TRBJ1-4; D call uncertain. The germline V gene encodes CDR1 SQVTM and CDR2 ANQGSEA. Trimming pared 6 bases from V and 2 bases from J, leaving 13 bases between. The length of the CDR3 is 14 residues. The CDR3 sequence: CSVSPSGTNEKLFF. DNA for the CDR3: TGCAGCGTATCACCCAGCGGTACTAATGAAAAACTGTTTTTT.

In this sample, this clone turned up once. The chain carries TRBV3-1 (or the pseudogene TRBV3-2) and TRBJ2-3, with 7 bases aligning to TRBD1. V was pared by 0 bases and J by 14 bases, with 20 bases of the junction left unmatched. The CDR3 sequence is 17 residues long. In germline, CDR1 is LGHDT, CDR2 YNNKEL (reference sequence). The CDR3 DNA is TGTGCCAGCAGCCAAGATAGTACAGGGGCCTCGAGGGGACGGTCGTATTTT. Protein product: CASSQDSTGASRGRSYF.

This chain links TRBV7-2 with TRBJ2-2; 16 bases are shared with TRBD2. The CDR3 totals 17 residues. The trim removed 3 bases at V and 5 bases at J, leaving 3 bases unmatched. Germline lookup yields CDR1 SGHTA and CDR2 FQGNSA. In DNA form, the CDR3 reads TGTGCCAGCAGCTTCCCGGGACTAGCGGGAGGGACCGGGGAGCTGTTTTTT. Translating gives CASSFPGLAGGTGELFF.